Below are 22 T cell receptor beta chains sequenced from a single sample in a study of OX40 agonist ivuxolimab in advanced cancers. Profiled with immunoSEQ multiplex PCR; TCRdb holds only in-frame clones, not every one. The table has 40,000 to 50,000 clones, around 88% seen once. The sample in question was CD4+ or CD8+ T cells sorted from blood, obtained in a trial of the OX40 agonist ivuxolimab. All receptors come from an adult with an advanced solid tumor such as melanoma, head and neck, liver or kidney cancer.

The chain uses TRBV5-1 and TRBJ2-5, with 7 bases that match TRBD2. V lost 2 bases to trimming and J lost 3 bases; unmatched junction nucleotides: 4. The CDR3 runs 14 residues. Germline V CDR1 and CDR2: SGHRS, YFSETQ. The CDR3: CASSFGLAEETQYF. For the CDR3, the DNA is TGCGCCAGCAGCTTTGGCCTAGCGGAAGAGACCCAGTACTTC.

This clone was found once. This chain links TRBV27 with TRBJ2-3; 8 bases are shared with TRBD2. The CDR3 totals 15 residues. The germline V gene encodes CDR1 MNHEY and CDR2 SMNVEV (reference sequence). With V trimmed by 6 bases and J by 5 bases, 10 bases remained unmatched. Written as DNA, the CDR3 is TGTGCCAGCAGCCCCTTACGGGGGGGTGGAGATACGCAGTATTTT. Encoded protein: CASSPLRGGGDTQYF.

This clone was seen once. The chain joins TRBV9 to TRBJ2-7, with 7 bases matching TRBD2. Trimming took 0 bases from V and 7 from J; bases not matched to a gene: 4. The CDR3 runs 13 residues. CDR1 is SGDLS and CDR2 is YYNGEE in the germline V gene. In DNA form, the CDR3 reads TGTGCCAGCAGCGTAGTTAGCGGGTGGGAGCAGTACTTC. Residues: CASSVVSGWEQYF.

The chain has TRBV27 and TRBJ1-6; a possible D gene is TRBD1 (6 bases). CDR3 length: 18 amino acids. Deletions cut 1 base from V and 1 base from J, with 14 bases between. Germline CDR1 reads MNHEY; CDR2 reads SMNVEV (reference sequence). CDR3 sequence (DNA): TGTGCCAGCAGTTTATTTCCGACGGGGGCTTCCTATAATTCACCCCTCCACTTT. Its protein product is CASSLFPTGASYNSPLHF.

The CDR3 loop reads CASSSGAQLLNTEAFF. The CDR3 DNA follows: TGTGCCAGCAGCAGTGGAGCGCAACTTTTGAACACTGAAGCTTTCTTT. The chain is built from TRBV9 and TRBJ1-1; D remains unclear. V lost 4 bases and J lost 0, with 16 bases in between. The V gene's germline CDR1 is SGDLS and CDR2 YYNGEE. The CDR3 totals 16 residues.

This rearrangement joins TRBV2 to TRBJ2-7; a possible D gene is TRBD1 (5 bases). Germline assignment: CDR1 SNHLY and CDR2 FYNNEI. V lost 1 base and J lost 4, with 11 bases in between. The CDR3 loop spans 14 amino acids. In DNA form, the CDR3 reads TGTGCCAGCAGTGAAGGGGGCTTAATTTACGAGCAGTACTTC. This codes for CASSEGGLIYEQYF.

This clone was counted only a few times. J is TRBJ2-7 and V is TRBV6-1; D ambiguous. CDR1 and CDR2 from the germline V gene are MNHNS and SASEGT. V gave up 1 base and J gave up 5 bases, with 15 bases separating them. This CDR3 region has 15 residues. DNA of the CDR3: TGTGCCAGCAGTGAAGGGGTAGGAGAAAGAGACGAGCAGTACTTC. Encoded protein: CASSEGVGERDEQYF.

The chain uses TRBV7-6 and TRBJ2-6, with 9 bases fitting TRBD1. V lost 1 base and J lost 0; bases outside the gene matches: 1. The CDR3 has 17 residues. Germline V gene sequence: CDR1 SGHVS, CDR2 FNYEAQ. CDR3 bases: TGTGCCAGCAGCTTAGAGGACAGGGGCTCTGGGGCCAACGTCCTGACTTTC. It translates to CASSLEDRGSGANVLTF.

The chain joins TRBV5-6 to TRBJ2-7, with D possibly matching TRBD1 (5 bases). This CDR3 has 13 residues. V was trimmed by 4 bases and J by 2 bases, leaving 10 bases between them. Germline V gene lookup returns CDR1 SGHDT and CDR2 YYEEEE. The CDR3 DNA is TGTGCCAGCAGCCCTGACAGCCCCTACGAGCAGTACTTC. This translates into CASSPDSPYEQYF.

This clone was counted a single time. The chain uses TRBV19 and TRBJ1-1, with D perhaps matching TRBD1 (5 bases). Trimming stripped 6 bases from V and 3 bases from J, with 14 bases between. The CDR3 sequence is 14 residues long. Germline assignment: CDR1 LNHDA and CDR2 SQIVND (reference sequence). CDR3 nucleotide sequence: TGTGCCAGTAGCCGCAGGGTCCTAGACACTGAAGCTTTCTTT. As protein: CASSRRVLDTEAFF.

This clone has only one observation. The rearrangement uses TRBV2 and TRBJ2-3; 10 bases are a match to TRBD2. The CDR3 is made up of 15 amino acids. The junction had 8 bases not matched to a gene; V was cut back by 6 bases and J by 5 bases. Per germline, CDR1 SNHLY and CDR2 FYNNEI. The CDR3 here is CASRDGLAVLDTQYF. The CDR3 nucleotides are TGTGCCAGCAGAGACGGACTAGCGGTCCTAGATACGCAGTATTTT.

The rearrangement uses TRBV4-1 and TRBJ1-4, with D maybe TRBD1 (5 bases). V was cut by 0 bases and J by 6 bases, with 8 bases left in between. This CDR3 contains 14 residues. Germline CDR1 is MGHRA and CDR2 is YSYEKL. CDR3 residues: CASSQEGVDEKLFF. The CDR3 coding sequence is TGCGCCAGCAGCCAAGAGGGGGTGGATGAAAAACTGTTTTTT.

The count of this clone is one. The genes are TRBV7-9 and TRBJ1-2, with D possibly matching TRBD1 (5 bases). Deletions cut 1 base from V and 8 bases from J, with 8 bases between. The CDR3 consists of 12 residues. The germline gives CDR1 SEHNR, CDR2 FQNEAQ (reference sequence). The CDR3 sequence: CASSLGGDGYTF. The CDR3 bases are TGTGCCAGCAGCTTAGGGGGCGACGGCTACACCTTC.

The chain joins TRBV5-6 to TRBJ2-7; tentatively, D is TRBD2 (5 bases). The CDR3 spans 17 residues. From germline, CDR1 is SGHDT and CDR2 YYEEEE. The V end lost 3 bases, the J end lost 1 base, and 20 bases lay between the germline ends. The CDR3 loop reads CASSSHPGSTLSYEQYF. CDR3 coding DNA: TGTGCCAGCAGCTCTCATCCGGGATCCACCCTATCCTACGAGCAGTACTTC.

The V gene is TRBV4-3, the J gene TRBJ1-2; TRBD1 matches 8 bases. J was trimmed by 4 bases and V by 1 base; bases with no gene match: 5. This CDR3 is 15 amino acids long. The germline CDR1 and CDR2 sequences are LGHNA and YSLEER. The CDR3 reads CASSQVRDRIYGYTF. CDR3 DNA: TGCGCCAGCAGCCAAGTCAGGGACAGGATCTATGGCTACACCTTC.

The rearrangement links TRBV27 to TRBJ1-2; unclear D gene. V was clipped by 0 bases and J by 6 bases, with 11 bases between them. CDR3 length equals 14 residues. Germline-derived CDR1 and CDR2 are MNHEY and SMNVEV (reference sequence). CDR3 loop: CASSLSKTLHGYTF. The CDR3 coding sequence is TGTGCCAGCAGTTTATCGAAGACACTTCATGGCTACACCTTC.

The chain couples TRBV11-2 to TRBJ2-7; D might be TRBD1 (5 bases). The CDR3 loop spans 14 amino acids. Looked up from germline, CDR1 is SGHAT and CDR2 is FQNNGV. V was clipped by 5 bases and J by 2 bases, with 13 bases between them. In DNA form, the CDR3 reads TGTGCCAGCAGCATAGCCTCAGGGCCCTACGAGCAGTACTTC. Translated, it gives CASSIASGPYEQYF.

This clone occurred once. For the CDR3, the DNA is TGTGCCAGCAGCATTAGTGACAGGGGGAACACCGGGGAGCTGTTTTTT. Translated, it gives CASSISDRGNTGELFF. The V call is TRBV21-1, the J call TRBJ2-2; the table calls TRBD1, which could not be checked here. TRBV21-1 represents a pseudogene. There are 16 residues in the CDR3.

J is TRBJ2-7 and V is TRBV9, with 9 bases fitting TRBD1. CDR1 is SGDLS, CDR2 YYNGEE, per germline. This CDR3 region has 16 residues. J was trimmed by 2 bases and V by 3 bases; bases with no gene match: 9. CDR3 residues: CASSAFPGTGPYEQYF. The CDR3 nucleotides read TGTGCCAGCAGCGCGTTCCCCGGGACAGGGCCCTACGAGCAGTACTTC.

This clone has only a few counts. V gene TRBV19 combines with J gene TRBJ1-2; possibly TRBD1 for D (5 bases). The length of the CDR3 is 11 residues. In germline, CDR1 is LNHDA, CDR2 SQIVND (reference sequence). Trimming took 6 bases from V and 10 from J, leaving 12 bases between them. CDR3 nucleotides: TGTGCCAGTAGGCGGGGGACCGACTACACCTTC. Amino acids: CASRRGTDYTF.

The chain joins TRBV5-1 to TRBJ1-5; D is uncertain. The V end was cut by 2 bases, the J end by 6 bases, with 15 bases between. Germline V gene sequence: CDR1 SGHRS, CDR2 YFSETQ. The CDR3 runs 15 residues. The CDR3 reads CASSLGGMGSQPQHF. The CDR3 nucleotides read TGCGCCAGCAGCTTAGGAGGGATGGGGAGTCAGCCCCAGCATTTT. The full variable domain, with the rest looked up from reference TRBV5-1 and TRBJ1-5, is KAGVTQTPRYLIKTRGQQVTLSCSPISGHRSVSWYQQTPGQGLQFLFEYFSETQRNKGNFPGRFSGRQFSNSRSEMNVSTLELGDSALYLCASSLGGMGSQPQHFGDGTRLSIL.

The chain carries TRBV7-8 and TRBJ1-2; a possible D gene is TRBD1 (5 bases). The CDR3 consists of 13 residues. Germline V gene data show CDR1 as SGHVS and CDR2 as FQNEAQ. Trimming removed 4 bases at V and 6 bases at J, with 12 bases between. As DNA, the CDR3 is TGTGCCAGCAGCTCCAGTGGGGGTAATGGCTACACCTTC. Its translation: CASSSSGGNGYTF. Complete variable domain (other parts from reference TRBV7-8 and TRBJ1-2): GAGVSQSPRYKVAKRGQDVALRCDPISGHVSLFWYQQALGQGPEFLTYFQNEAQLDKSGLPSDRFFAERPEGSVSTLKIQRTQQEDSAVYLCASSSSGGNGYTFGSGTRLTVV.